This TCR beta chain was retrieved from a study of beta chain features in type 1 diabetes. Concerning this clone: The antigen remains undetermined.

The CDR3 totals 15 residues. V was trimmed by 1 base and J by 4 bases, leaving 13 bases between them. Germline loops: CDR1 SEHNR, CDR2 FQNEAQ (reference sequence). Investigators reverse transcribed all isolated RNA, so they sequenced expressed TCRB transcripts. Clones were sequenced by immunoSEQ multiplex PCR, and TCRdb holds only the in-frame ones, with some missing. The sample has about 160,000 clones, roughly 63% seen once. Study-level points and caveats: Compared with healthy donors, patients appeared to share more similar naive, central memory and regulatory TCRB repertoires. There was a moderate but significant shortening of TCRB CDR3s in all four CD4+ subsets of Type 1 diabetes patients.

This sequence originates from a man younger than 45 with type 1 diabetes. The V gene is TRBV7-9, the J gene TRBJ1-2; D is ambiguous. Sequenced sample: naive CD4+ T cells from blood. In nucleotides, the CDR3 is TGTGCCAGCAGCTTAGGGCTGGGCGGTGGCTATGGCTACACCTTC. This translates into CASSLGLGGGYGYTF. Based on the CDR3 plus reference TRBV7-9 and TRBJ1-2, the full variable domain is DTGVSQNPRHKITKRGQNVTFRCDPISEHNRLYWYRQTLGQGPEFLTYFQNEAQLEKSRLLSDRFSAERPKGSFSTLEIQRTEQGDSAMYLCASSLGLGGGYGYTFGSGTRLTVV.